This T cell receptor (beta chain) came from a study of identical twins. About this clonotype itself: As yet, its antigen is unknown.

This CDR3 comprises 15 residues. Germline values: CDR1 KGHSH, CDR2 LQKENI. Trimming cost V 2 bases and J 4 bases, with 12 bases left between them. TCRdb re-derived calls from the 5' RACE reads in MiXCR, one entry per CDR3 protein. Of 520,000 or so distinct CDR3 sequences listed, 22% are singletons. Study results and limitations: Out-of-frame alpha sequences shared by twins were enriched for low generation probability.

There were only healthy Caucasians among the donors. The same sample was also used in a study of T cells expressing NK-cell markers. As that report states: Sequencing covered eight donors, seven HCMV-seropositive and one seronegative.

The chain carries TRBV18 and TRBJ1-5; D possibly corresponds to TRBD1 (6 bases). Input material: CD4+ T cells sorted from blood. The sequence derives from a young woman in good health. The DNA for the CDR3 is TGTGCCAGCTCACCAGAGGCAGGGGCTAATCAGCCCCAGCATTTT. Translated: CASSPEAGANQPQHF. The full variable domain, its missing parts supplied by reference TRBV18 and TRBJ1-5, is NAGVMQNPRHLVRRRGQEARLRCSPMKGHSHVYWYRQLPEEGLKFMVYLQKENIIDESGMPKERFSAEFPKEGPSILRIQQVVRGDSAAYFCASSPEAGANQPQHFGDGTRLSIL.